Sequencing of this TCR beta chain was carried out in a study of human T cells and chemical hapten exposure. Many counts were recorded for this clonotype. Time point given: patch test 1, 2 weeks after DPC sensitization. Treatment given: therapeutic diphenylcyclopropenone sensitization with weekly scalp DPC. V shed 5 bases and J shed 10 bases, with 7 bases lying between them. The CDR3 consists of 10 residues. Looked up from germline, CDR1 is SEHNR and CDR2 is FQNEAQ (reference sequence). TCRdb redid the calling of the RACE reads with MiXCR, one entry per CDR3 protein. The table has roughly 380,000 distinct CDR3 sequences, around 5% seen once; the top ten hold around 2.3%.

This specimen consisted of whole blood, obtained in connection with sensitization to the hapten diphenylcyclopropenone (DPC). This TCR was sampled from a woman between 50 and 59 years old with alopecia areata. Some clones in this sample may be carry-over from other donors' samples. This chain links TRBV7-9 with TRBJ2-3; tentative D call: TRBD2 (5 bases). CDR3 nucleotides: TGTGCCAGCAGCGCGGGTGCGCAGTATTTT. Its protein is CASSAGAQYF.